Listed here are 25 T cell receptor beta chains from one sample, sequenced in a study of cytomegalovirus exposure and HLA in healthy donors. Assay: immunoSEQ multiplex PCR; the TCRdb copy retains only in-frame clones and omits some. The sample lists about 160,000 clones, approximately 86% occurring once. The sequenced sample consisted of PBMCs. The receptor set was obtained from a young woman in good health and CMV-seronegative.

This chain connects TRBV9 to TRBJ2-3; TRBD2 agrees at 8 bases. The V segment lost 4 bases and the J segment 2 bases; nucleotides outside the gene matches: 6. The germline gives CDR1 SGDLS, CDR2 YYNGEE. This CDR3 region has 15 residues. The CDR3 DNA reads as TGTGCCAGCAGCCCCCCGGGGGGGCTCACAGATACGCAGTATTTT. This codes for CASSPPGGLTDTQYF.

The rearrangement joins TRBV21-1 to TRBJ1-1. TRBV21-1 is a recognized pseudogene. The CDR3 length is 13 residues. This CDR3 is CASRFRVDTEAFF. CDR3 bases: TGTGCCAGCAGGTTTAGAGTTGACACTGAAGCTTTCTTT.

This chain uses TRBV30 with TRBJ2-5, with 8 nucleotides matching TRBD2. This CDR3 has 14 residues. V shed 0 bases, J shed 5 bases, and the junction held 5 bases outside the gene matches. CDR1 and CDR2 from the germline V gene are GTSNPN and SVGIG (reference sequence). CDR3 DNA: TGTGCCTGGAGTGTCAGCGGGGGTAGTGAGACCCAGTACTTC. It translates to CAWSVSGGSETQYF.

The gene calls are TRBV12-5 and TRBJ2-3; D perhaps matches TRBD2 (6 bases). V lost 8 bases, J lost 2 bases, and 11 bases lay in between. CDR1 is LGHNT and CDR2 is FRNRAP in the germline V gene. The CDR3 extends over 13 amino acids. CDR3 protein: CASRPSATDTQYF. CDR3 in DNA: TGTGCTAGTCGACCTAGCGCCACAGATACGCAGTATTTT.

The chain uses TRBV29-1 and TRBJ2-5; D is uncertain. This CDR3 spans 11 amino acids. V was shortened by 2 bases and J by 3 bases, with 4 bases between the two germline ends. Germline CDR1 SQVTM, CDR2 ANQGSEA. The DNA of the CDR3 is TGCAGCGTTGAATTTAAAGAGACCCAGTACTTC. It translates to CSVEFKETQYF.

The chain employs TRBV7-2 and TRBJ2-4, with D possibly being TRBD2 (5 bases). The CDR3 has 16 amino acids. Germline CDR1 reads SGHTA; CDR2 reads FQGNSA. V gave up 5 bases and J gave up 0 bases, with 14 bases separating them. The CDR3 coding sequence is TGTGCCAGCAGCCCGAGACAAGCGGAAGCCAAAAACATTCAGTACTTC. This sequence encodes CASSPRQAEAKNIQYF.

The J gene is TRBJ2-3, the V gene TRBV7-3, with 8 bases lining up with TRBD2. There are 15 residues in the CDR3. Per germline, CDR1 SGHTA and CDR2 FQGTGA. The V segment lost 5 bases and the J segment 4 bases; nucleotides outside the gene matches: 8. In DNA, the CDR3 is TGTGCCAGCAGCAAGGCGAGCGGGGGCGCAGATACGCAGTATTTT. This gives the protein CASSKASGGADTQYF.

The CDR3 loop is CASSQGTSGRETQYF. The CDR3 DNA is TGTGCCAGCAGCCAGGGAACTAGCGGGAGAGAGACCCAGTACTTC. This sequence joins TRBV6-5 and TRBJ2-5, with 11 bases that match TRBD2. CDR3 length equals 15 residues. The V gene end was trimmed by 6 bases and the J gene end by 4 bases; junction bases not matched to a gene: 7. Germline values: CDR1 MNHEY, CDR2 SVGAGI.

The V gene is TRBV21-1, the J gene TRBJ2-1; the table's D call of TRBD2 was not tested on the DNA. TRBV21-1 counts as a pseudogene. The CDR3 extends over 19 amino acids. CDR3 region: CASRAARRGKLSSYNEQFF. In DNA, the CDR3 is TGTGCCAGCAGAGCCGCGCGGAGGGGCAAACTCAGCTCCTACAATGAGCAGTTCTTC.

CDR3: CASSPDRVGDEQYF. CDR3 bases: TGTGCCAGCAGCCCAGACAGGGTAGGCGACGAGCAGTACTTC. This rearrangement joins TRBV5-8 to TRBJ2-7, with 7 bases lining up with TRBD1. V was pared by 4 bases and J by 5 bases, with 9 bases of the junction left unmatched. Germline V lookup: CDR1 SGHTS, CDR2 YDEGEE. The CDR3 loop spans 14 amino acids.

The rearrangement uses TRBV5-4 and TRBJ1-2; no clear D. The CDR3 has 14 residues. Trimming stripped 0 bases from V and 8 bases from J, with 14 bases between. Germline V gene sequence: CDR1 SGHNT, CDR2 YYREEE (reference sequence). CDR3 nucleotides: TGTGCCAGCAGCTTGGACAACCCCGCGGGGGGCTACACCTTC. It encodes CASSLDNPAGGYTF.

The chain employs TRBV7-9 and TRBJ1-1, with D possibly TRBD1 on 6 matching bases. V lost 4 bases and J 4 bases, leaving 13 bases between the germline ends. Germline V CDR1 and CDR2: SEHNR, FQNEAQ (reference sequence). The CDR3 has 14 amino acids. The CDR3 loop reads CASSSTGLPTEAFF. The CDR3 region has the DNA TGTGCCAGCAGCTCCACAGGGTTGCCCACTGAAGCTTTCTTT.

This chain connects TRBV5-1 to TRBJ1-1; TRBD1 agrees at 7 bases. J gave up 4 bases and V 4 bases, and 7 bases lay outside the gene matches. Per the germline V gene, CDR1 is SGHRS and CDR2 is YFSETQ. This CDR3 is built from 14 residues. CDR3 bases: TGCGCCAGCAGCCCCACAGGGGACGGCACTGAAGCTTTCTTT. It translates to CASSPTGDGTEAFF.

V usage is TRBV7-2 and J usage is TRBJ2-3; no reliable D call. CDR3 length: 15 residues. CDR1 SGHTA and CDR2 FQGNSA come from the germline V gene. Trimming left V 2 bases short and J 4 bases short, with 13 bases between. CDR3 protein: CASSLMGRSSDTQYF. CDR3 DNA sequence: TGTGCCAGCAGCTTAATGGGCCGATCATCAGATACGCAGTATTTT.

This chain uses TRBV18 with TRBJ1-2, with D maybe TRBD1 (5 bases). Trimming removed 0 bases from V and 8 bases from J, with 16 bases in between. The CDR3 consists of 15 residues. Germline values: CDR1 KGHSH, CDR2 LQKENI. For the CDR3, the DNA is TGTGCCAGCTCACCACCGACAGTCCTAGGTAGGGGCTACACCTTC. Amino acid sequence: CASSPPTVLGRGYTF.

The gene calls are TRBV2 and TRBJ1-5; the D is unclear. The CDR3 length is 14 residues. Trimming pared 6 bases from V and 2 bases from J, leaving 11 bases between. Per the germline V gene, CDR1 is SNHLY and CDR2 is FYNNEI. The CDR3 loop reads CASRNVGGNQPQHF. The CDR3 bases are TGTGCCAGCAGGAATGTTGGAGGCAATCAGCCCCAGCATTTT.

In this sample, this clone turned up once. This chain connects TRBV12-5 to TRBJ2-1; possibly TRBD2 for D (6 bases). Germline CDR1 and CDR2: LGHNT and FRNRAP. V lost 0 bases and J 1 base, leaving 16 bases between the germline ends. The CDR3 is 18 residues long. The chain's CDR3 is CASGLVFDSGVSYNEQFF. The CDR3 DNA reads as TGTGCTAGTGGTTTGGTTTTCGATAGCGGCGTATCCTACAATGAGCAGTTCTTC.

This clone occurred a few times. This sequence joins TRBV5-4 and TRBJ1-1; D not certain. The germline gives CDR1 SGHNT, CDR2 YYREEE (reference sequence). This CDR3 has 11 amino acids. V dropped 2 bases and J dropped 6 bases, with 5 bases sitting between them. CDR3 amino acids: CASSFEAEAFF. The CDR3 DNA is TGTGCCAGCAGCTTTGAGGCTGAAGCTTTCTTT.

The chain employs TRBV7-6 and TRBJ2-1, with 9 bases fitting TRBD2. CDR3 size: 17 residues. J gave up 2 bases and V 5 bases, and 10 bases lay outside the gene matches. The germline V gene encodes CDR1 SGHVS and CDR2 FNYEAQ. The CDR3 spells CASSPTLAGAAYNEQFF. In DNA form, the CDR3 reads TGTGCCAGCAGCCCCACGTTAGCGGGAGCAGCCTACAATGAGCAGTTCTTC.

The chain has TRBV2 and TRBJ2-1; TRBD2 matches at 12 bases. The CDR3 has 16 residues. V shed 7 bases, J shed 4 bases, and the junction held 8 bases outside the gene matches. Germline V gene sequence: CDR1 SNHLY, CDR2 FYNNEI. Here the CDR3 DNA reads TGTGCCAGCACCGTCGGGACTAGCGGGCGTTACAATGAGCAGTTCTTC. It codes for CASTVGTSGRYNEQFF.

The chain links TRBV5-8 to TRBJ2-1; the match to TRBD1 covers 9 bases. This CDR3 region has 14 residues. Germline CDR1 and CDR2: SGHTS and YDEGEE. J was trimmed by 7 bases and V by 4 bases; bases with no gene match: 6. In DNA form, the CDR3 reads TGTGCCAGCAGCCCCCGGGACAGGGTAAATGAGCAGTTCTTC. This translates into CASSPRDRVNEQFF.

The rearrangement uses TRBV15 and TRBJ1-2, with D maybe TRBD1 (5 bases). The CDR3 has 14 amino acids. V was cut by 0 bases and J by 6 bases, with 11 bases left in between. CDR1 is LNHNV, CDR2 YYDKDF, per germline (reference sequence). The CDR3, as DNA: TGTGCCACCAGCAGAGATCCAACAGGAAATGGCTACACCTTC. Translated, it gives CATSRDPTGNGYTF. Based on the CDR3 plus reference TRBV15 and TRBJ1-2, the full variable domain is DAMVIQNPRYQVTQFGKPVTLSCSQTLNHNVMYWYQQKSSQAPKLLFHYYDKDFNNEADTPDNFQSRRPNTSFCFLDIRSPGLGDTAMYLCATSRDPTGNGYTFGSGTRLTVV.

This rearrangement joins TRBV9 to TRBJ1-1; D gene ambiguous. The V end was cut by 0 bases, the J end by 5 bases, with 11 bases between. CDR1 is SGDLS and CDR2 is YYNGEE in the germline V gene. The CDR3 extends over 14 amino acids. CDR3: CASSVGGGGTEAFF. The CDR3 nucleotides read TGTGCCAGCAGCGTAGGGGGAGGAGGAACTGAAGCTTTCTTT.

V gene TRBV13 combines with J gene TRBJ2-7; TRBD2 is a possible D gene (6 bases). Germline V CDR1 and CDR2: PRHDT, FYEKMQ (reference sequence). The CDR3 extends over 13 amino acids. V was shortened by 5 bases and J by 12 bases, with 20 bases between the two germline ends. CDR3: CASSPGTRGDRYF. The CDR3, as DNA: TGTGCCAGCAGCCCCGGGACTCGCGGGGATCGGTACTTC.

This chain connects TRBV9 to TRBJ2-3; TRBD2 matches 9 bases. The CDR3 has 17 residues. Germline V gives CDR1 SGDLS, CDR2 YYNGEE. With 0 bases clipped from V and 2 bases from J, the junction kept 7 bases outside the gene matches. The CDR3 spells CASSVELAGAPTDTQYF. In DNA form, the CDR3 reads TGTGCCAGCAGCGTAGAATTAGCGGGGGCCCCCACAGATACGCAGTATTTT. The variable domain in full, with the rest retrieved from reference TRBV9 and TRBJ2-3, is DSGVTQTPKHLITATGQRVTLRCSPRSGDLSVYWYQQSLDQGLQFLIQYYNGEERAKGNILERFSAQQFPDLHSELNLSSLELGDSALYFCASSVELAGAPTDTQYFGPGTRLTVL.